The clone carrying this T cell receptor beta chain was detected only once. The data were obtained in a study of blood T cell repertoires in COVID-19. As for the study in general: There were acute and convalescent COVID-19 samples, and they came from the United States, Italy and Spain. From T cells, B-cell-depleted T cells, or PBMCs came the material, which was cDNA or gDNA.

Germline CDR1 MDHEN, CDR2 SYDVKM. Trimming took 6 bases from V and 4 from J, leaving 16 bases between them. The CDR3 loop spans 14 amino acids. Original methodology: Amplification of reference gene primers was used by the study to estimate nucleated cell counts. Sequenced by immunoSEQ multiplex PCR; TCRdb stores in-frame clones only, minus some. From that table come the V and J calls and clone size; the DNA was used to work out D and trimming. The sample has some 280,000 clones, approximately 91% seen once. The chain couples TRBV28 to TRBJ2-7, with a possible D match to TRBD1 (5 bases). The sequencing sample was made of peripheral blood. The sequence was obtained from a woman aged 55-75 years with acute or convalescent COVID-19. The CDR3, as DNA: TGTGCCAGCAGGCTAGGGGTCGTTCGGTACGAGCAGTACTTC. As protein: CASRLGVVRYEQYF.